Listed here is a single T cell receptor beta chain. Its specificity is not known. The data are from a study of cytomegalovirus exposure and HLA in healthy donors. Study-level information: Caucasian-associated ancestry cluster membership applied to just over 80% of around 400 genotyped donors. General study points: Cytomegalovirus association was listed for 150 to 200 TCR beta chains. Being productive about 90% or about 30% of the time was typical of most TCR beta V segments in an earlier analysis.

Primers: 60 Vbeta forward and 13 Jbeta reverse. Sequenced by immunoSEQ multiplex PCR; TCRdb stores in-frame clones only, minus some. The table lists about 120,000 clones, roughly four fifths of them singletons. All donors participated as healthy donors of bone marrow. CDR1 SGHRS and CDR2 YFSETQ come from the germline V gene. CDR3 length: 15 residues. Trimming cost V 0 bases and J 0 bases, with 7 bases left between them. The chain joins TRBV5-1 to TRBJ1-3; TRBD1 might be the D (5 bases). The receptor was derived from a woman between 18 and 29 years old in good health and CMV-seronegative. Sequencing was performed on PBMCs. DNA for the CDR3: TGCGCCAGCAGCTTGGCACAGGACTCTGGAAACACCATATATTTT. Protein: CASSLAQDSGNTIYF.